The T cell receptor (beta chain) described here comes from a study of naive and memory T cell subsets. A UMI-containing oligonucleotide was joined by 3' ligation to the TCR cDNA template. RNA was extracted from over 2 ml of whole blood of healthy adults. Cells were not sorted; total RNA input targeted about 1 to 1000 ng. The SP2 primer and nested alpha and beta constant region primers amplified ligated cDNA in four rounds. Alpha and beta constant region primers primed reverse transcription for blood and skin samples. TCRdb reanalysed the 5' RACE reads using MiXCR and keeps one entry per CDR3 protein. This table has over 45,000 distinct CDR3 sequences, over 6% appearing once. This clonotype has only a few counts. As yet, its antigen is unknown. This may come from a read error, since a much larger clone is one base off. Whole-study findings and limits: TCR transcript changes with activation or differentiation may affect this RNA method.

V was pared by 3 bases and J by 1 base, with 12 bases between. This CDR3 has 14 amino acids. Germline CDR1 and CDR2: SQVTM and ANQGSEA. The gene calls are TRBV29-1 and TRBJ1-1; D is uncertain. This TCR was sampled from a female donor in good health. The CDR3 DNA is TGCAGCGTTGATGACCCCTTCAGGAACACTGAAGCTTTCTTT. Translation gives CSVDDPFRNTEAFF. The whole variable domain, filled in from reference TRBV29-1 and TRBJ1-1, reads SAVISQKPSRDICQRGTSLTIQCQVDSQVTMMFWYRQQPGQSLTLIATANQGSEATYESGFVIDKFPISRPNLTFSTLTVSNMSPEDSSIYLCSVDDPFRNTEAFFGQGTRLTVV.